This T cell receptor (beta chain) was sequenced in a study of beta chain features in type 1 diabetes. Findings of the study overall: Shortening of TCRB CDR3s, moderate but significant, appeared in all four CD4+ subsets of Type 1 diabetes patients. More deletions and fewer insertions at VDJ junctions were found in patients with type 1 diabetes. Whatever favoring of shorter templates PCR might show would apply equally to patients and controls.

In this sample, this clone turned up a few times. Its target is not known. The germline V gene encodes CDR1 SGHRS and CDR2 YFSETQ. The V gene lost 0 bases and the J gene lost 8 bases, with 15 bases spanning the gap. The CDR3 length is 15 residues. Blood was drawn once from each donor into heparinised tubes. The draws averaged about 120 mL. The whole isolated RNA underwent reverse transcription, so sequencing captured expressed TCRB transcripts. The read count averaged around 3.6 million across naive, central memory and regulatory T cell samples. The protocol was immunoSEQ multiplex PCR, while the TCRdb copy is restricted to in-frame clones and leaves out a portion. The table lists roughly 150,000 clones, about a tenth of them singletons.

The V gene is TRBV5-1, the J gene TRBJ2-1; possibly TRBD1 for D (6 bases). The sample taken for sequencing was central memory CD4+ T cells from blood. The receptor's source is a man aged 25 to 45 with type 1 diabetes. The CDR3 DNA follows: TGCGCCAGCAGCTTGGAAGGGGGAAGGGGTGATGAGCAGTTCTTC. It specifies CASSLEGGRGDEQFF.